What follows are 5 T cell receptor beta chains derived from one specimen sequenced in a study of human T cells and chemical hapten exposure. The time point here: patch test 2, 6 weeks after DPC sensitization. The treatment: therapeutic diphenylcyclopropenone sensitization with weekly scalp DPC. TCRdb processed the RACE reads anew with MiXCR; each CDR3 protein has one entry. Of about 78,000 distinct CDR3 sequences listed, over 6.5% are singletons. The material sequenced was whole blood, taken in connection with sensitization to the hapten diphenylcyclopropenone (DPC). These receptors all come from a woman between 50 and 59 years old with alopecia areata. Some clones in this sample may be carry-over from other donors' samples.

The rearrangement links TRBV4-2 to TRBJ2-3; TRBD1 matches 12 bases. The CDR3 extends over 16 amino acids. Germline CDR1 and CDR2: LGHNA and YNFKEQ. V was pared by 4 bases and J by 3 bases, with 5 bases of the junction left unmatched. CDR3 protein: CASSPGDRGQTDTQYF. In nucleotides, the CDR3 is TGTGCCAGCAGCCCGGGGGACAGGGGGCAGACAGATACGCAGTATTTT.

This clonotype has ten or more counts. The chain joins TRBV12-3 or TRBV12-4 to TRBJ2-2, with TRBD2 as a possible D gene (6 bases). The CDR3 totals 17 residues. V shed 0 bases and J shed 4 bases, with 15 bases lying between them. CDR3: CASSLALRGGITGELFF. CDR3 nucleotides: TGTGCCAGCAGTTTAGCGCTAAGGGGAGGTATCACCGGGGAGCTGTTTTTT.

This clonotype showed up many times. The V and J genes are TRBV6-5 and TRBJ2-3; either TRBD1 or TRBD2 may supply D (5 bases each). Germline CDR1 reads MNHEY; CDR2 reads SVGAGI. V was trimmed by 5 bases and J by 2 bases, leaving 14 bases between them. The CDR3 contains 15 residues. For the CDR3, the DNA is TGTGCCAGCAGTGGGACCGGGATATCCACAGATACGCAGTATTTT. It is translated as CASSGTGISTDTQYF.

This chain connects TRBV20-1 to TRBJ2-7; D gene ambiguous. The CDR3 has 11 amino acids. The V and J ends lost 5 bases and 5 bases respectively, with 10 bases between them. Germline values: CDR1 DFQATT, CDR2 SNEGSKA (reference sequence). This chain's CDR3 is CSAHRIHEQYF. The CDR3 region has the DNA TGCAGTGCTCACCGTATTCACGAGCAGTACTTC.

This clonotype was recorded a few times. The chain has TRBV3-1 and TRBJ2-2; 7 bases agree with TRBD1. The CDR3 extends over 13 amino acids. V was clipped by 4 bases and J by 11 bases; unmatched bases: 7. Per germline, CDR1 LGHDT and CDR2 YNNKEL (reference sequence). CDR3: CASSPGTAPELFF. The DNA for the CDR3 is TGTGCCAGCAGCCCCGGGACAGCACCAGAGCTGTTTTTT.